A single sample gave rise to the 10 T cell receptor beta chains below, sequenced in a study of cytomegalovirus exposure and HLA in healthy donors. PCR employed 60 Vbeta and 13 Jbeta primers. The method was immunoSEQ multiplex PCR; TCRdb's version includes in-frame clones alone and lacks a portion of them. The data contain just over 80,000 clones, around 78% of them singletons. The sample was PBMCs. Source of these receptors: a young man in good health and CMV-seropositive.

This clone has only one observation. The chain joins TRBV4-1 to TRBJ1-2; no clear D gene. Germline V lookup: CDR1 MGHRA, CDR2 YSYEKL. This CDR3 has 15 amino acids. Trimming shortened V by 2 bases and J by 3 bases, and 13 bases separated the two germline ends. The CDR3 here is CASSQLGSAYYGYTF. As DNA, the CDR3 is TGCGCCAGCAGCCAACTCGGAAGCGCCTACTATGGCTACACCTTC.

The chain employs TRBV29-1 and TRBJ1-1; 11 bases fit TRBD1. J gave up 4 bases and V 5 bases, and 3 bases lay outside the gene matches. The germline gives CDR1 SQVTM, CDR2 ANQGSEA. CDR3 length equals 13 residues. The CDR3 DNA follows: TGCAGCGTTAAGGACAGGGGGCTCACTGAAGCTTTCTTT. It is translated as CSVKDRGLTEAFF.

This clone occurred a few times. The rearrangement links TRBV5-6 to TRBJ2-7; D may be TRBD1 (6 bases). Germline lookup yields CDR1 SGHDT and CDR2 YYEEEE. This CDR3 is 13 amino acids long. V lost 3 bases and J lost 3, with 10 bases in between. CDR3 amino acids: CASSYRDYYEQYF. The CDR3 DNA reads TGTGCCAGCAGCTACAGGGATTACTACGAGCAGTACTTC.

The CDR3 sequence: CASSLLRGSEQYF. The CDR3, as DNA: TGCGCCAGCAGCTTGCTGAGAGGGTCCGAGCAGTACTTC. The V gene is TRBV5-1, the J gene TRBJ2-7, with D possibly matching TRBD2 (5 bases). From germline, CDR1 is SGHRS and CDR2 YFSETQ. The length of the CDR3 is 13 residues. V lost 1 base and J lost 6, with 11 bases in between.

The CDR3 sequence is CSVGGGTRSDTQYF. The CDR3 bases are TGCAGCGTTGGCGGGGGAACCCGGTCGGATACGCAGTATTTT. V and J are TRBV29-1 and TRBJ2-3, with TRBD2 matching 7 bases. V shed 4 bases, J shed 6 bases, and the junction held 10 bases outside the gene matches. The CDR3 has 14 residues. Germline CDR1 is SQVTM and CDR2 is ANQGSEA.

DNA of the CDR3: TGTGCCAGCAGTTTTAACACAGATACGCAGTATTTT. It specifies CASSFNTDTQYF. The chain recombines TRBV2 with TRBJ2-3, with D unresolved. Germline assignment: CDR1 SNHLY and CDR2 FYNNEI. The germline V and J ends were trimmed by 5 bases and 2 bases, with 5 bases remaining between them. CDR3 size: 12 residues.

The chain has TRBV29-1 and TRBJ1-2; no firm D call. Trimming removed 2 bases at V and 3 bases at J, with 10 bases between. This CDR3 is 13 amino acids long. Germline V lookup: CDR1 SQVTM, CDR2 ANQGSEA. This CDR3 is CSVESRLDYGYTF. In nucleotides, the CDR3 is TGCAGCGTTGAAAGCAGGTTAGACTATGGCTACACCTTC.

This clone was counted between two and nine times. The V call is TRBV9, the J call TRBJ1-1; D ambiguous. The CDR3 totals 15 residues. V lost 0 bases and J 0 bases, leaving 9 bases between the germline ends. Per the germline V gene, CDR1 is SGDLS and CDR2 is YYNGEE. In DNA form, the CDR3 reads TGTGCCAGCAGCGTAGAACCAGATTTGAACACTGAAGCTTTCTTT. Protein product: CASSVEPDLNTEAFF.

The chain couples TRBV11-1 to TRBJ2-6; D is ambiguous. V dropped 6 bases and J dropped 2 bases, with 5 bases sitting between them. From germline, CDR1 is SGHAT and CDR2 FQDESV (reference sequence). The CDR3 runs to 13 residues. CDR3 nucleotides: TGTGCCAGCAGACTTCCTGGGGCCAACGTCCTGACTTTC. Protein sequence: CASRLPGANVLTF.

The chain combines TRBV7-3 with TRBJ1-1; D call uncertain. Germline V gives CDR1 SGHTA, CDR2 FQGTGA. The V gene lost 1 base and the J gene lost 1 base, with 4 bases spanning the gap. The CDR3 consists of 13 residues. The CDR3 DNA sequence: TGTGCCAGCAGCTTAAATCAGAACACTGAAGCTTTCTTT. Translated: CASSLNQNTEAFF.